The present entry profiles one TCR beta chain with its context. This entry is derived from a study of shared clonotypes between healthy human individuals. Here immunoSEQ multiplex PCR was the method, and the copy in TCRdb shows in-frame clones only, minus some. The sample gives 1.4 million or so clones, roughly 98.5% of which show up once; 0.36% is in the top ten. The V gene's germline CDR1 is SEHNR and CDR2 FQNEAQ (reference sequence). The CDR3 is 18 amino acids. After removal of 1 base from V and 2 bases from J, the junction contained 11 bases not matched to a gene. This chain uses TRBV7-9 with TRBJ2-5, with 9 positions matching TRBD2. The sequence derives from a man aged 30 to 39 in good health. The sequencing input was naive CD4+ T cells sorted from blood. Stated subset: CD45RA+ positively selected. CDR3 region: CASSLGRRLADLQETQYF. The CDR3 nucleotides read TGTGCCAGCAGCTTAGGGAGGAGACTAGCGGATCTACAAGAGACCCAGTACTTC.